This T cell receptor beta chain was obtained from a study of identical twins. The length of the CDR3 is 14 residues. Trimming cost V 3 bases and J 5 bases, with 12 bases left between them. A universal primer site came from template switching; cDNA carried unique molecular identifiers. TCRdb re-called the 5' RACE reads with MiXCR, one entry per CDR3 protein. The sample records 400,000 to 550,000 distinct CDR3 sequences, 20% to 25% being singletons. The same data also went into a second study, on T cells expressing NK-cell markers. This second report adds: The TCR beta repertoires originated in sorted CD3+CD56+NKG2C+, CD3+CD56+NKG2C- and CD3+CD56-NKG2C+ T cells. As a fraction of CD8+ T cells, dominant NKG2C+ clonotypes reached about 1.0-7.5% in 5 to 7 donors. Also leading the CD3+CD56-NKG2C+ fraction in a few donors were these clonotypes.

The sample comprised CD4+ T cells sorted from blood. The receptor's source is a young woman in good health. This chain uses TRBV12-3 or TRBV12-4 with TRBJ2-3; tentative D call: TRBD2 (5 bases). This chain's CDR3 is CASSLLEGEDTQYF. CDR3 bases: TGTGCCAGCAGTTTGTTAGAGGGTGAAGATACGCAGTATTTT.